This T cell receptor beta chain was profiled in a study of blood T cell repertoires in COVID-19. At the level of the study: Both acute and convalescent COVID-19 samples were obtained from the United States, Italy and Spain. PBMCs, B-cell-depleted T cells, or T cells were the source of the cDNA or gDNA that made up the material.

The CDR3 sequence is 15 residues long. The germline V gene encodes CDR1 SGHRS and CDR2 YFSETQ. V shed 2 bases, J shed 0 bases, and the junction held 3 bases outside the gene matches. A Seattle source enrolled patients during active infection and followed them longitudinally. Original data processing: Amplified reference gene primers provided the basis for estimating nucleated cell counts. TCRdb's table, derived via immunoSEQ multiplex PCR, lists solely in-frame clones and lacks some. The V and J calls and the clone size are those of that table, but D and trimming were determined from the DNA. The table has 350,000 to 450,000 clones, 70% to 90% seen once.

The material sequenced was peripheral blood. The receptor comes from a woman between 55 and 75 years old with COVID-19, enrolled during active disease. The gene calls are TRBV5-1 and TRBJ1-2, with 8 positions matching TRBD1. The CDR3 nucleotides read TGCGCCAGCAGCTTCGGGGGACAGGCTAACTATGGCTACACCTTC. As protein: CASSFGGQANYGYTF.